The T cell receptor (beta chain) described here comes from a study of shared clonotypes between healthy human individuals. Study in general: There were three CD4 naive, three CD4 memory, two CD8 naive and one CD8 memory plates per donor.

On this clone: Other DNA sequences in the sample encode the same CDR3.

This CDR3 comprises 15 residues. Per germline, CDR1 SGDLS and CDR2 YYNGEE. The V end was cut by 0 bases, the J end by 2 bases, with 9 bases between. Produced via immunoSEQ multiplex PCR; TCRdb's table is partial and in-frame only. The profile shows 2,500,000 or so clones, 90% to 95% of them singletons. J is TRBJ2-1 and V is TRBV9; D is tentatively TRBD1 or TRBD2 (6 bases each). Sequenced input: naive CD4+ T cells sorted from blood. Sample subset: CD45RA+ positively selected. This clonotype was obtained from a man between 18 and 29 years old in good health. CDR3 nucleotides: TGTGCCAGCAGCGTAGACGGGGGCCCCTACAATGAGCAGTTCTTC. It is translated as CASSVDGGPYNEQFF.